These T cell receptor beta chains were read from a single sample in a study of early T cells in non-severe SARS-CoV-2 infection. TCRdb reprocessed the 5' RACE reads with MiXCR, giving one entry per CDR3 protein. This sample has 35,000 to 45,000 distinct CDR3 sequences, with about 6% found just once. The material was whole blood, obtained at baseline. These receptor sequences come from an adult who was a healthcare worker with PCR-confirmed SARS-CoV-2 infection or an uninfected control (not recorded which). The CDR3 runs from the conserved cysteine through the conserved F or W. D genes are given only for firm matches. Only some rows state a clone size, as once, few, many or a class for expanded clones.

V gene	D gene	J gene	clone size	CDR3 length	CDR3 DNA	CDR3 protein
TRBV4-3	.	TRBJ1-1	many	14	TGCGCCAGCAGCCAAGATCTCCCAAACACTGAAGCTTTCTTT	CASSQDLPNTEAFF
TRBV29-1	.	TRBJ2-2	.	13	TGCAGCGTTCGTAGCGGGAACACCGGGGAGCTGTTTTTT	CSVRSGNTGELFF
TRBV7-9	.	TRBJ2-7	few	12	TGTGCCAGCAGCTCTAGACAGTACGAGCAGTACTTC	CASSSRQYEQYF
TRBV6-1	.	TRBJ2-7	many	13	TGTGCCAGCAGTGTCGACGGAACCTACGAGCAGTACTTC	CASSVDGTYEQYF
TRBV20-1	.	TRBJ2-5	few	13	TGCAGTGCTGGGGGACGGATCCAAGAGACCCAGTACTTC	CSAGGRIQETQYF
TRBV3-1	TRBD1	TRBJ1-5	.	16	TGTGCCAGCAGCCAAGGGACAGGATTTAGCAATCAGCCCCAGCATTTT	CASSQGTGFSNQPQHF
TRBV7-9	.	TRBJ1-1	many	13	TGTGCCAGCAGCTTAGGGTCGGGCACTGAAGCTTTCTTT	CASSLGSGTEAFF
TRBV7-2	TRBD1	TRBJ1-6	many	17	TGTGCCAGCAGCCACAACCCACACCGGGACAGGGGATCACCCCTCCACTTT	CASSHNPHRDRGSPLHF
TRBV18	.	TRBJ1-1	many	11	TGTGCCAGCTCACCCAACACTGAAGCTTTCTTT	CASSPNTEAFF
TRBV2	.	TRBJ2-6	many	14	TGTGCCAGCGCGAGAGGTTCCGGGGCCAACGTCCTGACTTTC	CASARGSGANVLTF
TRBV6-2/TRBV6-3	TRBD2	TRBJ2-5	.	16	TGTGCCAGCAACGGACTAGCGGGGGGCCTACAAGAGACCCAGTACTTC	CASNGLAGGLQETQYF
TRBV30	.	TRBJ1-5	many	13	TGTGCCTGGAGTGTAGTCCAGGGCCAGCCCCAGCATTTT	CAWSVVQGQPQHF
TRBV4-1	TRBD1	TRBJ1-3	many	18	TGCGCCAGCAGCCACCCCTGGGACAGGATAACCTCTGGAAACACCATATATTTT	CASSHPWDRITSGNTIYF
TRBV7-9	.	TRBJ1-2	many	15	TGTGCCAGCAGCTTAGAGGTGGGGACCCGCTATGGCTACACCTTC	CASSLEVGTRYGYTF
TRBV12-3/TRBV12-4	.	TRBJ1-4	many	16	TGTGCCAGCAGTTTAGGAGTGGGTGGTCCTAATGAAAAACTGTTTTTT	CASSLGVGGPNEKLFF
TRBV12-3/TRBV12-4	.	TRBJ1-1	few	14	TGTGCCAGCAGTTTAGCGGTTATGAACACTGAAGCTTTCTTT	CASSLAVMNTEAFF
TRBV4-3	.	TRBJ1-1	many	16	TGCGCCAGCAGCCAACGGGCAGGCGGCGGGAACACTGAAGCTTTCTTT	CASSQRAGGGNTEAFF
TRBV19	.	TRBJ1-5	many	15	TGTGCCAGTAGTATAGGACAGGATAGCAATCAGCCCCAGCATTTT	CASSIGQDSNQPQHF
TRBV19	TRBD1	TRBJ1-2	many	13	TGTGCCAGTAGCCCCGGGACAGCTTATGGCTACACCTTC	CASSPGTAYGYTF
TRBV12-3/TRBV12-4	.	TRBJ1-1	many	12	TGTGCCAGCAGATCCCGGGACACTGAAGCTTTCTTT	CASRSRDTEAFF
TRBV7-2	.	TRBJ2-2	few	14	TGTGCCAGCAGCTTTCAGGGGAGGACCGGGGAGCTGTTTTTT	CASSFQGRTGELFF
TRBV29-1	.	TRBJ1-1	few	13	TGCAGCCTTTCTAGGGGGTTGAACACTGAAGCTTTCTTT	CSLSRGLNTEAFF
TRBV5-1	.	TRBJ2-5	many	14	TGCGCCAGCAGCTTGGGGCGGGCCCAAGAGACCCAGTACTTC	CASSLGRAQETQYF
TRBV12-3/TRBV12-4	.	TRBJ1-1	many	15	TGTGCCAGCAGTCCAAACCCAGGCTCTCGAACTGAAGCTTTCTTT	CASSPNPGSRTEAFF
TRBV28	.	TRBJ1-1	many	14	TGTGCCAGCAGTCTCTCTTCTGACACCACTGAAGCTTTCTTT	CASSLSSDTTEAFF
TRBV2	TRBD1	TRBJ1-4	.	14	TGTGCCACCACGTCCAGGGGGAAAAGTGAAAAACTGTTTTTT	CATTSRGKSEKLFF
TRBV5-1	TRBD1	TRBJ1-1	few	17	TGCGCCAGCAGCTCCTACCTTTCCGGACAGGGAAACGCTGAAGCTTTCTTT	CASSSYLSGQGNAEAFF
TRBV7-2	.	TRBJ2-3	many	17	TGTGCCAGCAGCTTAGATGGTGTGGGGTCGGGCACAGATACGCAGTATTTT	CASSLDGVGSGTDTQYF
TRBV6-6	TRBD1	TRBJ2-1	many	15	TGTGCCAGCAGTGATCCGGGACAGGGTGGCGATGAGCAGTTCTTC	CASSDPGQGGDEQFF
TRBV28	.	TRBJ2-4	.	15	TGTGCCAGCAGTTTGACACGGATGGCCAAAAACATTCAGTACTTC	CASSLTRMAKNIQYF
TRBV7-2	.	TRBJ1-4	many	15	TGTGCCAGCAGCCTAGACGGAGCAACTAATGAAAAACTGTTTTTT	CASSLDGATNEKLFF
TRBV4-3	.	TRBJ1-3	.	18	TGCGCCAGCAGCCAAGATCGGGCCAGTGCTCACTCTGGAAACACCATATATTTT	CASSQDRASAHSGNTIYF
TRBV5-1	TRBD1	TRBJ1-1	many	16	TGCGCCAGCATTCCGGGACAGGGGGCTGGAGGCACTGAAGCTTTCTTT	CASIPGQGAGGTEAFF
TRBV24-1	.	TRBJ2-1	many	14	TGTGCCACCAGTTCGGTGGTCGGCTACAATGAGCAGTTCTTC	CATSSVVGYNEQFF
TRBV20-1	TRBD2	TRBJ2-5	many	13	TGCAGTGCTAGGTTTAGCGGGGGGAAGACCCAGTACTTC	CSARFSGGKTQYF